Listed below are T cell receptor beta chains from one sample, sequenced in a study of a mutant IDH1 vaccine in newly diagnosed glioma. Produced via immunoSEQ multiplex PCR; TCRdb's table is partial and in-frame only. This table holds more than 25,000 clones, around four fifths found once. Their antigens remain unidentified. Sequenced material: PBMCs, taken from a glioma patient whose treatment included an IDH1 peptide vaccine. These receptors all stem from a man in his forties or fifties with glioma. Some clones in this sample may be carry-over from other donors' samples. Both conserved end residues are part of each CDR3. The order of the fields is J gene, clone size, V gene, D gene, CDR3 protein, CDR3 DNA. A D gene is named only where the DNA matches it firmly. The listing skips clone size in some rows; elsewhere it reads once, few, many or a size class.

J: TRBJ2-1; size: -; V: TRBV5-1; D: -; CDR3: CASQGTHSYNEQFF; DNA: TGCGCCAGCCAGGGGACACATTCCTACAATGAGCAGTTCTTC
J: TRBJ1-1; size: -; V: TRBV10-1; D: -; CDR3: CASRLTANTEAFF; DNA: TGCGCCAGCAGGCTGACAGCGAACACTGAAGCTTTCTTT
J: TRBJ2-7; size: -; V: TRBV7-2; D: TRBD1; CDR3: CASSFRDRGQWQYF; DNA: TGTGCCAGCAGCTTCCGGGACAGGGGGCAATGGCAGTACTTC
J: TRBJ1-6; size: -; V: TRBV9; D: -; CDR3: CASSVAGDDSPLHF; DNA: TGTGCCAGCAGCGTAGCTGGGGATGACTCACCCCTCCACTTT
J: TRBJ1-1; size: few; V: TRBV28; D: -; CDR3: CASRETGNTEAFF; DNA: TGTGCCAGCAGAGAGACAGGGAACACTGAAGCTTTCTTT
J: TRBJ2-6; size: -; V: TRBV11-2; D: -; CDR3: CASSPRGASFSGANVLTF; DNA: TGTGCCAGCAGCCCGCGGGGAGCCAGTTTCTCTGGGGCCAACGTCCTGACTTTC
J: TRBJ2-2; size: -; V: TRBV7-9; D: -; CDR3: CASSLPNTGELFF; DNA: TGTGCCAGCAGCTTACCTAACACCGGGGAGCTGTTTTTT
J: TRBJ1-1; size: few; V: TRBV5-6; D: -; CDR3: CASSLKGLQAFF; DNA: TGTGCCAGCAGCTTGAAGGGACTCCAAGCTTTCTTT
J: TRBJ1-2; size: few; V: TRBV5-4; D: TRBD1; CDR3: CASSVGTGGAYGYTF; DNA: TGTGCCAGCAGCGTAGGGACAGGGGGCGCCTATGGCTACACCTTC
J: TRBJ1-2; size: -; V: TRBV5-6; D: -; CDR3: CASSFSSGGYTF; DNA: TGTGCCAGCAGCTTCTCAAGCGGTGGCTACACCTTC
J: TRBJ2-2; size: -; V: TRBV11-3; D: -; CDR3: CASSLVSLNTGELFF; DNA: TGTGCCAGCAGCTTAGTTAGCTTGAACACCGGGGAGCTGTTTTTT
J: TRBJ2-3; size: -; V: TRBV20-1; D: -; CDR3: CSAYRDTQYF; DNA: TGCAGTGCCTACAGAGATACGCAGTATTTT
J: TRBJ2-1; size: -; V: TRBV11-2; D: TRBD1; CDR3: CASSLARSWTGIYEQFF; DNA: TGTGCCAGCAGCTTAGCGCGTTCGTGGACAGGGATTTATGAGCAGTTCTTC
J: TRBJ2-7; size: -; V: TRBV6-5; D: TRBD2; CDR3: CASSPLGGTYEQYF; DNA: TGTGCCAGCAGCCCCCTCGGGGGGACCTACGAGCAGTACTTC
J: TRBJ2-3; size: -; V: TRBV5-4; D: TRBD1; CDR3: CASSRTGESTDTQYF; DNA: TGTGCCAGCAGCCGGACAGGGGAAAGCACAGATACGCAGTATTTT
J: TRBJ1-4; size: -; V: TRBV9; D: TRBD1; CDR3: CASSVSGQGTRANEKLFF; DNA: TGTGCCAGCAGCGTATCGGGACAGGGGACGAGGGCTAATGAAAAACTGTTTTTT
J: TRBJ2-1; size: -; V: TRBV4-2; D: TRBD2; CDR3: CASSSWTSENEQFF; DNA: TGTGCCAGCAGCTCGTGGACTAGCGAGAATGAGCAGTTCTTC
J: TRBJ2-7; size: -; V: TRBV4-1; D: TRBD1; CDR3: CASSPGQGLEQYF; DNA: TGCGCCAGCAGCCCGGGACAGGGTCTCGAGCAGTACTTC
J: TRBJ2-3; size: -; V: TRBV29-1; D: -; CDR3: CSVEDGDSTDTQYF; DNA: TGCAGCGTTGAAGACGGCGACTCCACAGATACGCAGTATTTT
J: TRBJ2-1; size: medium-sized; V: TRBV7-9; D: -; CDR3: CASSIQSPYNEQFF; DNA: TGTGCCAGCAGCATCCAATCCCCGTACAATGAGCAGTTCTTC
J: TRBJ1-5; size: -; V: TRBV5-1; D: -; CDR3: CASSLSGGNQPQHF; DNA: TGCGCCAGCAGCTTGTCTGGGGGCAATCAGCCCCAGCATTTT
J: TRBJ2-2; size: -; V: TRBV6-5; D: -; CDR3: CASSYGRSTTGELFF; DNA: TGTGCCAGCAGTTACGGACGCAGTACAACCGGGGAGCTGTTTTTT
J: TRBJ2-2; size: -; V: TRBV2; D: -; CDR3: CASSEGTTMPGELFF; DNA: TGTGCCAGCAGTGAAGGGACGACTATGCCCGGGGAGCTGTTTTTT
J: TRBJ1-5; size: -; V: TRBV27; D: -; CDR3: CASSFGGAPNQPQHF; DNA: TGTGCCAGCAGTTTTGGGGGGGCTCCCAATCAGCCCCAGCATTTT
J: TRBJ1-2; size: -; V: TRBV18; D: TRBD1; CDR3: CASSTGTANYGYTF; DNA: TGTGCCAGCTCGACAGGGACGGCAAACTATGGCTACACCTTC
J: TRBJ1-5; size: -; V: TRBV7-8; D: -; CDR3: CASSLDRPSNQPQHF; DNA: TGTGCCAGCAGCTTAGACAGGCCTAGCAATCAGCCCCAGCATTTT
J: TRBJ1-6; size: -; V: TRBV23-1; D: -; CDR3: CASSPRGNRNNSPLHF; DNA: TGCGCCAGCAGTCCTAGGGGGAATAGGAATAATTCACCCCTCCACTTT
J: TRBJ2-7; size: once; V: TRBV25-1; D: -; CDR3: CASTDSRYEQYF; DNA: TGTGCCAGCACGGACAGTCGTTACGAGCAGTACTTC
J: TRBJ1-3; size: -; V: TRBV4-2; D: -; CDR3: CASSQEQGGVYGNTIYF; DNA: TGTGCCAGCAGCCAAGAACAAGGGGGGGTTTACGGAAACACCATATATTTT
J: TRBJ2-7; size: -; V: TRBV4-2; D: -; CDR3: CASSQDLPRQFYEQYF; DNA: TGTGCCAGCAGCCAAGATCTCCCGAGACAGTTCTACGAGCAGTACTTC
J: TRBJ1-2; size: -; V: TRBV5-1; D: -; CDR3: CASSPEPGAYFGYTF; DNA: TGCGCCAGCAGCCCGGAGCCGGGGGCCTATTTTGGCTACACCTTC
J: TRBJ1-3; size: -; V: TRBV19; D: -; CDR3: CASSSQGTGNTIYF; DNA: TGTGCCAGTAGTTCCCAGGGAACTGGAAACACCATATATTTT
J: TRBJ2-7; size: -; V: TRBV30; D: -; CDR3: CAWGPHLEEQYF; DNA: TGTGCCTGGGGCCCTCATTTGGAAGAGCAGTACTTC
J: TRBJ1-2; size: once; V: TRBV29-1; D: TRBD1; CDR3: CSVGTRQGFGYTF; DNA: TGCAGCGTTGGAACGAGACAGGGATTCGGCTACACCTTC
J: TRBJ2-1; size: -; V: TRBV30; D: -; CDR3: CAWSSPNEQFF; DNA: TGTGCCTGGAGTTCGCCCAATGAGCAGTTCTTC
J: TRBJ1-6; size: -; V: TRBV30; D: -; CDR3: CAWSGLQGYNSPLHF; DNA: TGTGCCTGGAGCGGACTCCAAGGTTATAATTCACCCCTCCACTTT
J: TRBJ2-7; size: few; V: TRBV2; D: -; CDR3: CASSERISYEQYF; DNA: TGTGCCAGCAGTGAAAGGATTTCCTACGAGCAGTACTTC
J: TRBJ1-4; size: -; V: TRBV4-3; D: -; CDR3: CASSQDVTAGAYNEKLFF; DNA: TGCGCCAGCAGCCAAGATGTAACGGCGGGGGCCTATAATGAAAAACTGTTTTTT
J: TRBJ2-2; size: -; V: TRBV10-3; D: TRBD2; CDR3: CAISESASGDNTGELFF; DNA: TGTGCCATCAGTGAGTCGGCTAGCGGGGACAACACCGGGGAGCTGTTTTTT
J: TRBJ2-5; size: -; V: TRBV6-1; D: -; CDR3: CASKWGGSKETQYF; DNA: TGTGCCAGCAAGTGGGGGGGCTCCAAAGAGACCCAGTACTTC
J: TRBJ2-5; size: few; V: TRBV5-1; D: -; CDR3: CASSSTVQETQYF; DNA: TGCGCCAGCAGCTCGACGGTCCAAGAGACCCAGTACTTC
J: TRBJ1-4; size: -; V: TRBV6-5; D: -; CDR3: CASRMGGLANEKLFF; DNA: TGTGCCAGCAGGATGGGGGGATTGGCTAATGAAAAACTGTTTTTT
J: TRBJ2-3; size: -; V: TRBV11-2; D: -; CDR3: CASSSLLGTDTQYF; DNA: TGTGCCAGCAGCTCACTACTCGGCACAGATACGCAGTATTTT
J: TRBJ1-2; size: -; V: TRBV25-1; D: -; CDR3: CASSEFGVSSGYTF; DNA: TGTGCCAGCAGTGAATTCGGGGTCTCCTCTGGCTACACCTTC
J: TRBJ1-2; size: -; V: TRBV11-2; D: -; CDR3: CASSLVPGQGYTF; DNA: TGTGCCAGCAGCTTAGTCCCGGGACAAGGCTACACCTTC
J: TRBJ2-3; size: few; V: TRBV9; D: -; CDR3: CASSVGGPGSDTQYF; DNA: TGTGCCAGCAGCGTCGGGGGCCCTGGTAGTGATACGCAGTATTTT